Listed below are T cell receptor beta chains from one sample, sequenced in a study of long-term antiretroviral therapy in people with HIV. Sequencing used immunoSEQ multiplex PCR; TCRdb keeps in-frame clones, though not all of them. This sample carries about 39,000 clones, approximately 85% of them seen once, and the ten largest clones take under 7.5%. Sequenced here: unsorted PBMCs, sampled 3.1 years after starting antiretroviral therapy. The receptors derive from a woman aged 50 to 60 with HIV. The CDR3 runs from the conserved cysteine through the conserved F or W. Fields, in order: D gene, V gene, J gene, clone size, CDR3 DNA, CDR3 protein. D genes are given only for firm matches. Clone size is given for some rows only: seen once, a few or many times, or a class if the clone is expanded.

-	TRBV5-5	TRBJ2-7	-	TGTGCCAGCAGCTTGGAACAGGGATTCGGAGAGCAGTACTTC	CASSLEQGFGEQYF
-	TRBV19	TRBJ2-1	-	TGTGCCAGTAGTATAGAGCGGAGCTCCTACAATGAGCAGTTCTTC	CASSIERSSYNEQFF
TRBD1	TRBV6-5	TRBJ2-1	-	TGTGCCAGCAGTAGGGACAGCTCCTACAATGAGCAGTTCTTC	CASSRDSSYNEQFF
-	TRBV7-6	TRBJ2-7	few	TGTGCCAGCAGCGGAGACCGAGACGAGCAGTACTTC	CASSGDRDEQYF
TRBD1	TRBV6-1	TRBJ1-2	-	TGTGCCAGCAGCAGGGACAGGGGAAACTATGGCTACACCTTC	CASSRDRGNYGYTF
-	TRBV30	TRBJ2-7	-	TGTGCCTGGAGTCCGAGGCAGGTGCGGGGCTACGAGCAGTACTTC	CAWSPRQVRGYEQYF
-	TRBV5-4	TRBJ2-7	few	TGTGCCAGCAGCCAGCCGAAGGTTCCATACGAGCAGTACTTC	CASSQPKVPYEQYF
-	TRBV9	TRBJ2-2	once	TGTGCCAGCAGCCCAGCTCCCGGCGGTCCCGGGGAGCTGTTTTTT	CASSPAPGGPGELFF
TRBD2	TRBV4-1	TRBJ2-3	-	TGCGCCAGCAGCCAAGACCGGGGGGGGGTCACAGATACGCAGTATTTT	CASSQDRGGVTDTQYF
-	TRBV7-9	TRBJ2-7	once	TGTGCCAGCAGCCCCCCGGACACGGGGAAAGGCGACGAGCAGTACTTC	CASSPPDTGKGDEQYF
-	TRBV5-1	TRBJ1-1	-	TGCGCCAGCAGCTTGGAAGTTTGGGGGGACACTGAAGCTTTCTTT	CASSLEVWGDTEAFF
TRBD2	TRBV5-6	TRBJ2-3	-	TGTGCCAGCAGCTTGGGGCTAGCGGGGACAGATACGCAGTATTTT	CASSLGLAGTDTQYF
-	TRBV11-2	TRBJ2-5	-	TGTGCCAGCAGCTTAAACACTGAGACCCAGTACTTC	CASSLNTETQYF
TRBD2	TRBV11-2	TRBJ2-1	-	TGTGCCAGCAGCCCCGGCGGGGGGGCCGTCAATGAGCAGTTCTTC	CASSPGGGAVNEQFF
TRBD1	TRBV5-1	TRBJ2-1	-	TGCGCCAGCAGTCCTGATGTCGGGACAGCTTACAATGAGCAGTTCTTC	CASSPDVGTAYNEQFF
-	TRBV5-1	TRBJ2-2	-	TGCGCCAGCAGCTTCGGGAACTTAGTCGGGGAGCTGTTTTTT	CASSFGNLVGELFF
-	TRBV6-5	TRBJ2-7	-	TGTGCCAGCAGTTACATTTCGCGGTATAGCTACGAGCAGTACTTC	CASSYISRYSYEQYF
-	TRBV7-8	TRBJ1-2	-	TGTGCCAGCAGCTTAAATCCCGGGGCTATGGGTGGCTACACCTTC	CASSLNPGAMGGYTF
TRBD2	TRBV5-8	TRBJ2-1	-	TGTGCCAGCAGCTTGGGCGGCCTAGCGGGGGCCGAGGATGAGCAGTTCTTC	CASSLGGLAGAEDEQFF
TRBD2	TRBV15	TRBJ2-7	-	TGTGCCACCAGCTCCGGGTTAGCGGGGGGGCCCTACGAGCAGTACTTC	CATSSGLAGGPYEQYF
TRBD1	TRBV9	TRBJ2-5	-	TGTGCCAGCAGCGTAGCCTCCCTCCGGACAGGCATAGAGACCCAGTACTTC	CASSVASLRTGIETQYF
-	TRBV2	TRBJ1-6	few	TGTGCCAGGGTCAATTGGGCCCTTAGCTCCTATAATTCACCCCTCCACTTT	CARVNWALSSYNSPLHF
TRBD1	TRBV6-4	TRBJ1-2	-	TGTGCCAGCAGGAGGGGGACAGGGGTTGGTGGCTACACCTTC	CASRRGTGVGGYTF
-	TRBV7-9	TRBJ1-2	-	TGTGCCAGCAGCTTAAGCCAGACTCATAACTATGGCTACACCTTC	CASSLSQTHNYGYTF
TRBD2	TRBV9	TRBJ2-3	-	TGTGCCAGCAGCCCACGAAGCGGGGACGCAGATACGCAGTATTTT	CASSPRSGDADTQYF
-	TRBV27	TRBJ2-3	once	TGTGCCAGCAGGGGAAAGGGACGGCCCTCGGATACGCAGTATTTT	CASRGKGRPSDTQYF
TRBD1	TRBV7-8	TRBJ1-1	-	TGTGCCAGCAGCTTACCGACAGGGTCTGAAGCTTTCTTT	CASSLPTGSEAFF
-	TRBV5-5	TRBJ2-7	-	TGTGCCAGCAGCTTGGCTGACCAGGGTGGGCAGTACTTC	CASSLADQGGQYF
TRBD1	TRBV7-2	TRBJ1-3	-	TGTGCCAGCAGCTCCGGACAGGGAGGAACTGGAAACACCATATATTTT	CASSSGQGGTGNTIYF
-	TRBV6-5	TRBJ2-7	-	TGTGCCAGCAGCCCAAGGCGTTCAAGCTCCTACGAGCAGTACTTC	CASSPRRSSSYEQYF
-	TRBV2	TRBJ1-4	once	TGTGCCAGCAGTGAATGGAAGGGTAGCGAAAAACTGTTTTTT	CASSEWKGSEKLFF
-	TRBV6-6	TRBJ2-7	-	TGTGCCAGCAGCCGGGACCAAACCTACGAGCAGTACTTC	CASSRDQTYEQYF
TRBD2	TRBV9	TRBJ2-3	-	TGTGCCAGCAGCGGTCGGACTAGCCCTAGCACAGATACGCAGTATTTT	CASSGRTSPSTDTQYF
TRBD1	TRBV5-1	TRBJ2-1	-	TGCGCCAGCAGCCCGGGACAGGGGTTGGGTTGGAATGAGCAGTTCTTC	CASSPGQGLGWNEQFF